Listed below are T cell receptor beta chains from one sample, sequenced in a study of T cell changes during pregnancy in multiple sclerosis. Profiled with immunoSEQ multiplex PCR; TCRdb holds only in-frame clones, not every one. The sample shows approximately 39,000 clones, roughly 89% of them seen only once. Here the sequenced sample was CD4+ T cells from peripheral blood mononuclear cells, taken in the second trimester of pregnancy. The receptors were sampled from a female donor with multiple sclerosis, enrolled in a pregnancy study. Both conserved end residues are part of each CDR3. Each record gives: D gene, J gene, clone size, V gene, CDR3 DNA, CDR3 protein. The D gene is left open where the match is weak. Size is stated for part of the rows, as once, few or many counts, or as a class when the clone is expanded.

TRBD2,TRBJ2-5,.,TRBV18,TGTGCCAGCTCACCACTCGGGACTAGCGCCAATCAAGAGACCCAGTACTTC,CASSPLGTSANQETQYF
TRBD1,TRBJ2-7,.,TRBV6-6,TGTGCCAGCACGGAGACAGGGACCTACGAGCAGTACTTC,CASTETGTYEQYF
.,TRBJ1-1,few,TRBV9,TGTGCCAGCAGCGTAGAAGACGGCGGGGGAGCTTTCTTT,CASSVEDGGGAFF
TRBD1,TRBJ1-4,.,TRBV7-9,TGTGCCAGCAGCTCGGGGGACAGTCCAAATGAAAAACTGTTTTTT,CASSSGDSPNEKLFF
TRBD1,TRBJ2-1,.,TRBV19,TGTGCCAGTAGTAAAGACAGGGGCCCCTACAATGAGCAGTTCTTC,CASSKDRGPYNEQFF
TRBD1,TRBJ2-7,.,TRBV11-3,TGTGCCAGCAGCTTCCGGGACAGTAACTACGAGCAGTACTTC,CASSFRDSNYEQYF
.,TRBJ2-2,.,TRBV21-1,TGTGCCAGCAGCAGGGACCCCCTCCGGGACTCACGGGCCGGGGAGCTGTTTTTT,CASSRDPLRDSRAGELFF
.,TRBJ2-5,.,TRBV7-9,TGTGCCAGCAGCCGCGGGACAGTCGAGACCCAGTACTTC,CASSRGTVETQYF
TRBD1,TRBJ2-1,.,TRBV25-1,TGTGCCAGCAGTGAATTCCTGACAGGGGGTAAAGTTCATGAGCAGTTCTTC,CASSEFLTGGKVHEQFF
TRBD1,TRBJ2-1,.,TRBV14,TGTGCCAGCAGCCAAGCGGGACAGAGTTATAGTGAGCAGTTCTTC,CASSQAGQSYSEQFF
TRBD2,TRBJ2-1,.,TRBV5-4,TGTGCCAGCAGCTTCTCTAGCGGGACTTACAATGAGCAGTTCTTC,CASSFSSGTYNEQFF
TRBD1,TRBJ2-5,.,TRBV12-5,TGTGCTAGTGGTAACAGTGACAGGGGGCTAGGGGAGACCCAGTACTTC,CASGNSDRGLGETQYF
.,TRBJ2-7,.,TRBV5-5,TGTGCCAGCAGCGATTCCCGGGGAATCGGTTTGGACGAGCAGTACTTC,CASSDSRGIGLDEQYF
.,TRBJ2-3,.,TRBV5-6,TGTGCCAGCAGCTGGAATGACAGGTTACGCACAGATACGCAGTATTTT,CASSWNDRLRTDTQYF
.,TRBJ2-2,.,TRBV7-6,TGTGCCAGCAGCTCGTTACCCCTAGCGACCGGGGAGCTGTTTTTT,CASSSLPLATGELFF
TRBD2,TRBJ2-1,.,TRBV5-1,TGCGCCAGCAGCGCAGGGACTAGCGGAGGTTACAATGAGCAGTTCTTC,CASSAGTSGGYNEQFF
.,TRBJ2-2,.,TRBV7-3,TGTGCCAGCACCTTATTAAGGGGCGGGGAGCTGTTTTTT,CASTLLRGGELFF
.,TRBJ1-2,once,TRBV7-2,TGTGCCAGCAGCTCCACGCGGGGGGGCGGCTATGGCTACACCTTC,CASSSTRGGGYGYTF
.,TRBJ1-5,.,TRBV28,TGTGCCAGCACCCCCCTGGGCCCGAAAAATCAGCCCCAGCATTTT,CASTPLGPKNQPQHF
.,TRBJ2-1,.,TRBV15,TGTGCCACCAGCAGTGGCGGGTCCTACAATGAGCAGTTCTTC,CATSSGGSYNEQFF
.,TRBJ1-5,.,TRBV6-1,TGTGCCAGCAGTGAAGACTCCCGGCATTTT,CASSEDSRHF
TRBD2,TRBJ2-1,.,TRBV7-3,TGTGCCAGCAGCCAACAAGGACGGGGGGTGGGGCAGTTCTTC,CASSQQGRGVGQFF
.,TRBJ2-7,.,TRBV5-1,TGCGCCAGCAGCCACGGACAGTTGAACTACGAACAGTACTTC,CASSHGQLNYEQYF
.,TRBJ2-7,.,TRBV6-5,TGTGCCAGCAGTTACGGTGACCGTTTTCGGGGTTCCGAGCAGTACTTC,CASSYGDRFRGSEQYF
TRBD1,TRBJ2-3,.,TRBV4-1,TGCGCCAGCACCCAACTGCCGGGACAGAACACAGATACGCAGTATTTT,CASTQLPGQNTDTQYF
TRBD1,TRBJ2-5,.,TRBV14,TGTGCCAGCAGCCTGGGACAGGGCGCGACCCAGTACTTC,CASSLGQGATQYF
.,TRBJ2-5,.,TRBV7-2,TGTGCCAGCAGCTTTTACGGGCGGGGAGAGACCCAGTACTTC,CASSFYGRGETQYF
TRBD2,TRBJ2-7,.,TRBV11-3,TGTGCCAGCAGTCTGGTAGCGGGAGTCTCCTACGAGCAGTACTTC,CASSLVAGVSYEQYF
TRBD1,TRBJ1-2,.,TRBV4-2,TGTGCCAGCAGCCAAGTTGGTAGACAGGGCGACTATGGCTACACCTTC,CASSQVGRQGDYGYTF
TRBD2,TRBJ2-1,.,TRBV19,TGTGCCAGTAGTATCCCAGGGGGGACTAGCGGGAGATCCTACAATGAGCAGTTCTTC,CASSIPGGTSGRSYNEQFF
TRBD1,TRBJ1-5,.,TRBV10-3,TGTGCCATCAGAGCTACAGGGGACAATCAGCCCCAGCATTTT,CAIRATGDNQPQHF
.,TRBJ1-1,.,TRBV9,TGTGCCAGCAGCGTAGTCCCTAATCCGAACACTGAAGCTTTCTTT,CASSVVPNPNTEAFF
TRBD2,TRBJ2-7,.,TRBV19,TGTGCCAGTAGTATCGTAGCGGGAGGGGACGACGAGCAGTACTTC,CASSIVAGGDDEQYF
TRBD1,TRBJ1-1,.,TRBV19,TGTGCCAGTAGTATGGGACAGGGGGCTGAAGCTTTCTTT,CASSMGQGAEAFF
TRBD2,TRBJ2-7,.,TRBV5-4,TGTGCCAGCAGCTTAGGGCTAGCGGGACGCGAGCAGTACTTC,CASSLGLAGREQYF
.,TRBJ2-7,once,TRBV19,TGTGCCAGTAGTTTTCGGGTAGCCTACGAGCAGTACTTC,CASSFRVAYEQYF
.,TRBJ1-2,once,TRBV9,TGTGCCAGCAGCCAAACACAGGGCCCCTATGGCTACACCTTC,CASSQTQGPYGYTF
TRBD1,TRBJ1-1,.,TRBV10-3,TGTGCCATCAGACCGGGACAGGGGGGAGCTGAAGCTTTCTTT,CAIRPGQGGAEAFF
TRBD1,TRBJ2-2,.,TRBV11-3,TGTGCCAGCAGTTACACTCAAGGGGGCTCCGGGGAGCTGTTTTTT,CASSYTQGGSGELFF
TRBD2,TRBJ2-3,.,TRBV27,TGTGCCAGCAGTTCGCCGCGGGAGTCTGGCACAGATACGCAGTATTTT,CASSSPRESGTDTQYF
.,TRBJ1-1,few,TRBV30,TGTGCCTGGATACGGGGAAACACTGAAGCTTTCTTT,CAWIRGNTEAFF
TRBD2,TRBJ2-1,.,TRBV2,TGTGCCAGCAGGAGAGAAGCGGGGGCCTACAATGAGCAGTTCTTC,CASRREAGAYNEQFF
.,TRBJ1-4,.,TRBV5-4,TGTGCCAGCAGCGAACAGGGTCCAAATGAAAAACTGTTTTTT,CASSEQGPNEKLFF
TRBD1,TRBJ1-4,.,TRBV11-2,TGTGCCAGCAGCTCCAGGGGGGTTCCCCCACCTAATGAAAAACTGTTTTTT,CASSSRGVPPPNEKLFF
TRBD1,TRBJ1-2,few,TRBV11-3,TGTGCCAGCAGCTTAGGACAGGGGCTCCTTTTCGGATATGGCTACACCTTC,CASSLGQGLLFGYGYTF
TRBD2,TRBJ2-1,.,TRBV7-9,TGTGCCAGCAGTCGTCTTAAGGGACTAGCGGGAGTCAATGAGCAGTTCTTC,CASSRLKGLAGVNEQFF